The entry that follows covers one T cell receptor beta chain sequence. As to time point: recipient sample about 28 days before transplant, after cytoreduction. The data were taken from a study of T cell clonotyping in hematopoietic cell transplantation. Only in-frame clones appear in the TCRdb table, and some are missing; sequencing was by immunoSEQ multiplex PCR. The sample lists over 25,000 clones, about 83% occurring once. This CDR3 comprises 14 residues. Trimming took 4 bases from V and 3 from J, leaving 13 bases between them. The germline V gene has CDR1 SGHTA and CDR2 FQGNSA. The material sequenced was peripheral blood mononuclear cells, taken before stem cell transplant. The V gene is TRBV7-2, the J gene TRBJ2-7; a weak D match, TRBD2 (6 bases). This TCR was recovered from a woman in her 30s with chronic myeloid leukemia. Some clones in this sample may be carry-over from other donors' samples. The CDR3 DNA sequence: TGTGCCAGCAGCTCGTTCCGGGGGAGCTACGAGCAGTACTTC. Translating gives CASSSFRGSYEQYF. The entire variable domain, with the rest obtained from reference TRBV7-2 and TRBJ2-7, is as follows: GAGVSQSPSNKVTEKGKDVELRCDPISGHTALYWYRQSLGQGLEFLIYFQGNSAPDKSGLPSDRFSAERTGGSVSTLTIQRTQQEDSAVYLCASSSFRGSYEQYFGPGTRLTVT.